The clone carrying this T cell receptor beta chain was seen more than once but under ten times. This specimen comes from a study of blood T cell repertoires in COVID-19. Whole-study context: Samples taken during acute and convalescent COVID-19 were collected in the United States, Italy and Spain. The cDNA or gDNA used as material had been derived from T cells, B-cell-depleted T cells, or PBMCs.

The method was immunoSEQ multiplex PCR; TCRdb's version includes in-frame clones alone and lacks a portion of them. The profile shows nearly 300,000 clones, roughly 83% of them singletons. Specimen: peripheral blood. The TCR originated in a human donor with COVID-19, enrolled during active disease. The donor label of this sample is uncertain.

The CDR3 DNA follows: TGTGCCAGCGGGAGAGGGTACTCCTCCTACAATGAGCAGTTCTTC. Translating it yields CASGRGYSSYNEQFF. The rearrangement joins TRBV5-6 to TRBJ2-1; a possible D gene is TRBD2 (5 bases). The CDR3 contains 15 residues. The germline gives CDR1 SGHDT, CDR2 YYEEEE. Trimming took 7 bases from V and 0 from J, leaving 14 bases between them.